This record looks at one T cell receptor (beta chain) sequence and its context. It lacks a known antigen. Base-call qualities are not available, and no considerably larger clone is one nucleotide away. The collaborating institutions used their own protocols to collect whole blood in K2EDTA tubes. For TCRbeta analysis, collaborators shipped samples as frozen whole blood, isolated PBMCs, or DNA extracted from either of those sample types. This sample was taken from a study of blood T cell repertoires in COVID-19 (dated by TCRdb to the early 2020s). Turning to the overall study: Collaborator samples came from the United States, Italy and Spain and covered acute and convalescent phases of COVID-19. The material from the prospective study consisted of cDNA or gDNA derived from T cells, B-cell-depleted T cells, or PBMCs. Subjects who had been exposed to COVID-19, were actively infected with it, or had recovered from it provided the deeply sampled blood TCRbeta repertoires that made up the dataset. A freely available public database, intended as a resource for researchers studying the immune response to SARS-CoV-2, is where the repertoires were released. The samples were drawn from two sources: the first 160 participants of the ongoing ImmuneRACE study, and 1,000 to 1,500 subjects contributed by 6 global collaborators. Nearly every sample came with metadata listing a de-identified subject ID, COVID-19 status, age in years and sex. Where available, HLA class I and class II types were obtained from metadata supplied by the sample provider rather than from assay-based typing. Paper-wide results and their limitations: Clinical and demographic metadata were provided uncurated, with the amount varying by source and participant.

TCRbeta CDR3 regions were amplified from genomic DNA by means of the immunoSEQ Assay, a bias-controlled multiplex PCR. The study's processing was this. Nucleated cell counts per sample were estimated from amplification of reference gene primers within the assay. To quantify the absolute abundance of each unique TCRbeta CDR3 rearrangement, sequence reads were collapsed and filtered. For each sample, productive Simpson clonality was calculated as the square root of Simpson's diversity index over productive rearrangements. In TCRdb, the immuneACCESS table is reduced to in-frame sequences with V and J assigned. These tables do not hold every clone; where another copy was compared, an unresolved V gene accounts for under half, and the others remain unexplained. V, J and clone size derive from that table, while D and trimming were established from the DNA sequence. The sample table contains 200,000 to 250,000 clones; only one count was recorded for roughly 80% of them. Clones ranked in the top ten supply 10% of the sample.

The CDR3 covers 14 residues, taking in both the cysteine and the phenylalanine. The read is trimmed to its CDR3 DNA, 42 bases read in frame from base 1. In the germline V gene (reference sequence), CDR1 corresponds to LNHDA and CDR2 to SQIVND. Trimming accounts for 7 bases at V and 0 bases at J, while the number of junction bases matched to no gene is 5. The sequence joins TRBV19 to TRBJ1-2, with 7 central nucleotides matching TRBD1. This clonotype was obtained from an elderly woman with acute or convalescent COVID-19. The sample was peripheral blood. The DNA sequence follows: TGTGCCAGTACCCGGGACAGCCCTAACTATGGCTACACCTTC. Its amino acids are CASTRDSPNYGYTF.